Included here is one TCR beta chain sequence, with context. Its specific antigen is unknown. Base-call qualities are not available, and no considerably larger clone is one nucleotide away. This sample stems from a study of tumor-infiltrating lymphocytes in oesophageal squamous cell carcinoma (dated by TCRdb to about 2016). The instrument was an Illumina HiSeq 2000. TCRdb trimmed the raw reads at Q25, called clones with MiXCR and kept productive beta chains. Rows are combined by CDR3 protein, so each entry shows the most common genes and DNA. The sample includes 12,000 or so distinct CDR3 sequences, with more than 50% observed a single time. The ten largest make up roughly 50% of the sample. Its CDR3 holds 13 amino acids, cysteine through phenylalanine. Only the CDR3 portion is preserved as DNA: 39 bases, with reading frame beginning at the first base. V is cut by 8 bases and J by 4 bases, and the space between the germline ends is 15 bases.

The clonotype was recovered from a female donor with esophageal squamous cell carcinoma. Sequencing used blood. The V and J segments used are TRBV5-3 and TRBJ1-2; perhaps TRBD1 is the D gene, with 5 bases matching. Being an ORF, TRBV5-3 has a function that is uncertain. The CDR3 amino acid sequence is: CASSPGILYGYTF. Here is the DNA: TGTGCCAGCAGCCCAGGGATCCTCTATGGCTACACCTTC.